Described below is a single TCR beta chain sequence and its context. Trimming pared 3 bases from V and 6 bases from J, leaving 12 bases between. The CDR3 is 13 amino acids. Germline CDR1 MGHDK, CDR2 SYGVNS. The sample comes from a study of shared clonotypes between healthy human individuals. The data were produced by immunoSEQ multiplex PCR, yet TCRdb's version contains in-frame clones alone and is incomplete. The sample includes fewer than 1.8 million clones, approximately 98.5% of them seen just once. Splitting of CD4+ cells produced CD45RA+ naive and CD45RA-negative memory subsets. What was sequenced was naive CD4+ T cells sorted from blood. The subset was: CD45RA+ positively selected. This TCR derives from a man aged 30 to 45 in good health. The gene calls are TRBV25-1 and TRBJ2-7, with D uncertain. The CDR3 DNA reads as TGTGCCAGCAGTGACGCCGTCCCCCTCGAGCAGTACTTC. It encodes CASSDAVPLEQYF.